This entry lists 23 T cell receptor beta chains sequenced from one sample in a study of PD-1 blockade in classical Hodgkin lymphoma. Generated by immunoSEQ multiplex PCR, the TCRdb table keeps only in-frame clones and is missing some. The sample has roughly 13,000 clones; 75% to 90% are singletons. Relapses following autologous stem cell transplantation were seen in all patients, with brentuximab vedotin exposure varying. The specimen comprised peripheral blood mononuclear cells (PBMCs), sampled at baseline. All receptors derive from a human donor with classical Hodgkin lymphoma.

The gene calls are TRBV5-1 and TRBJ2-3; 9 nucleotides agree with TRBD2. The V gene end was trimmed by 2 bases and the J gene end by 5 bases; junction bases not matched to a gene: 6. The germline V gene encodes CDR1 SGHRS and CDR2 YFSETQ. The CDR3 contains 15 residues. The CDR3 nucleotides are TGCGCCAGCAGCTTTGCGGGGGGGCTTGGAGATACGCAGTATTTT. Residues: CASSFAGGLGDTQYF.

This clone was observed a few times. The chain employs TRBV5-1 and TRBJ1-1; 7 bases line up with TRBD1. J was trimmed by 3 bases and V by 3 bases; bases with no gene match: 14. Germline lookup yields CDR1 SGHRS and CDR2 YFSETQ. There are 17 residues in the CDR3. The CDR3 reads CASSSGFGQAGDTEAFF. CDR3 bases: TGCGCCAGCAGCTCCGGATTCGGACAGGCGGGAGACACTGAAGCTTTCTTT.

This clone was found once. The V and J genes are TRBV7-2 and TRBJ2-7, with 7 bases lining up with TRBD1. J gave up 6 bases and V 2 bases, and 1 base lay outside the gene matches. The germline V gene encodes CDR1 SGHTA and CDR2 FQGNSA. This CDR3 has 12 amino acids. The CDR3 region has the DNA TGTGCCAGCAGCTTAACAGGGGTCGAGCAGTACTTC. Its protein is CASSLTGVEQYF.

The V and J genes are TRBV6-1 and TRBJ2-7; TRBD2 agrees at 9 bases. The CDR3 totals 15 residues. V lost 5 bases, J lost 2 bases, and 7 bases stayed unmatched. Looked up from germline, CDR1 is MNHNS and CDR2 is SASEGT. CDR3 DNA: TGTGCCAGCAGTCATAGCGGGAGTTATACCTACGAGCAGTACTTC. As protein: CASSHSGSYTYEQYF.

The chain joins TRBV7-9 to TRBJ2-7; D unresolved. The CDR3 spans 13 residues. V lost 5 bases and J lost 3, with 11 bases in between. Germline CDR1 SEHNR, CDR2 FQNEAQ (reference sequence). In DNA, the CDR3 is TGTGCCAGCAGCGTAGGAGCTTACTACGAGCAGTACTTC. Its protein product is CASSVGAYYEQYF.

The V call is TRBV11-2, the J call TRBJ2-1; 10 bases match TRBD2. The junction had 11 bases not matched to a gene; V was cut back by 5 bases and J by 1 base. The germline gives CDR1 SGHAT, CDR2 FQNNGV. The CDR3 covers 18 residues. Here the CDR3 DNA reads TGTGCCAGCAGCAGGACTAGCGGAGATTGGACTTCCTACAATGAGCAGTTCTTC. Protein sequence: CASSRTSGDWTSYNEQFF.

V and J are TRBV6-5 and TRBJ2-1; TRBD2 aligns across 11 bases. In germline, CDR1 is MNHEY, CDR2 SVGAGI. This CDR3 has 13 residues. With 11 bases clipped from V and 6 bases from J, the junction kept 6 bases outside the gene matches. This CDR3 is CAGGLAGPNEQFF. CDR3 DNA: TGTGCCGGCGGACTAGCGGGCCCCAATGAGCAGTTCTTC.

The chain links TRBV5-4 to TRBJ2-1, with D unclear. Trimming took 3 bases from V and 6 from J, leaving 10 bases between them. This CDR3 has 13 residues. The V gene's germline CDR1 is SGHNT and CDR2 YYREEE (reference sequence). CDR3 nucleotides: TGTGCCAGCAGCTCGTATATTCTCAATGAGCAGTTCTTC. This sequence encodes CASSSYILNEQFF. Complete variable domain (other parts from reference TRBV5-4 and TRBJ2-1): ETGVTQSPTHLIKTRGQQVTLRCSSQSGHNTVSWYQQALGQGPQFIFQYYREEENGRGNFPPRFSGLQFPNYSSELNVNALELDDSALYLCASSSYILNEQFFGPGTRLTVL.

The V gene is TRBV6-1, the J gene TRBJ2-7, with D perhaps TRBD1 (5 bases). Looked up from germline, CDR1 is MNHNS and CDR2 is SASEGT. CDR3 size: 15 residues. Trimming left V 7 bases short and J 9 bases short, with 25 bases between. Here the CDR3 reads CASTTEAGFFLRQYF. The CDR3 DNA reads TGTGCCAGCACAACCGAGGCAGGGTTCTTCTTACGGCAGTACTTC.

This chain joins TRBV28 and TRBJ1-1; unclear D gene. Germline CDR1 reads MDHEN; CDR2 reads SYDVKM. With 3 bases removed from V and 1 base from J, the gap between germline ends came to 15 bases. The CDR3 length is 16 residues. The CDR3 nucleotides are TGTGCCAGCAGTTTCCCCCTCGGCCTCGGGAACACTGAAGCTTTCTTT. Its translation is CASSFPLGLGNTEAFF.

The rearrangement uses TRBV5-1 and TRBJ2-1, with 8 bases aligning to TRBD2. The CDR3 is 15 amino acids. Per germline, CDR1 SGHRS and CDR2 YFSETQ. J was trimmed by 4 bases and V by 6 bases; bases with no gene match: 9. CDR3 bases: TGCGCCAGCACCGTAAGCGGGGGTGCTTACAATGAGCAGTTCTTC. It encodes CASTVSGGAYNEQFF.

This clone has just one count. The CDR3 coding sequence is TGTGCCAGCGGGGACAGGGGACACGAGCAGTACTTC. It encodes CASGDRGHEQYF. V is TRBV7-9 and J is TRBJ2-7, with 10 bases identical to TRBD1. With V trimmed by 8 bases and J by 5 bases, 3 bases remained unmatched. CDR3 length: 12 amino acids. CDR1 and CDR2 from the germline V gene are SEHNR and FQNEAQ (reference sequence).

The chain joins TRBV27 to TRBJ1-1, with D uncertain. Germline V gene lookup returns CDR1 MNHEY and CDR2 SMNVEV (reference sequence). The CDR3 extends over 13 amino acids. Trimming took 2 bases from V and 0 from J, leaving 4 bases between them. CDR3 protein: CASSLQMNTEAFF. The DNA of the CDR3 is TGTGCCAGCAGTTTACAAATGAACACTGAAGCTTTCTTT.

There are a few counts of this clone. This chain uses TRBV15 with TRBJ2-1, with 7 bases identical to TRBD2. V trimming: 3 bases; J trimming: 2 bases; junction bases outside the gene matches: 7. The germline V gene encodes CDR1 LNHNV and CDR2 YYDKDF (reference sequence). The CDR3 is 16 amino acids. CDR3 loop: CATSRDGGSTYNEQFF. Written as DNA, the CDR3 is TGTGCCACCAGCAGGGATGGCGGGAGCACCTACAATGAGCAGTTCTTC.

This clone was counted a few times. The CDR3 DNA reads TGCGCCAGCAGCTTGGTCTTCGAGGAGAACACTGAAGCTTTCTTT. The encoded protein is CASSLVFEENTEAFF. J is TRBJ1-1 and V is TRBV5-1; D remains unclear. There are 15 residues in the CDR3. Germline loops: CDR1 SGHRS, CDR2 YFSETQ. Deletions cut 0 bases from V and 1 base from J, with 10 bases between.

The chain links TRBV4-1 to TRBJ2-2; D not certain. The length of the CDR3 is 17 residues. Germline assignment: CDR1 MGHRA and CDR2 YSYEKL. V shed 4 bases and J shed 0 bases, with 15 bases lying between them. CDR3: CASSPSLARTNTGELFF. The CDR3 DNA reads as TGCGCCAGCAGCCCTTCCCTCGCTCGAACGAACACCGGGGAGCTGTTTTTT.

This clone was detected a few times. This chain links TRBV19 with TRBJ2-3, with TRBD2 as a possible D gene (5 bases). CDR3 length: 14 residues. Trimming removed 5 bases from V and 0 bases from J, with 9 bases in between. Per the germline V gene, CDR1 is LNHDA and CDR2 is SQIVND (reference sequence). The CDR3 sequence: CASSVGLSTDTQYF. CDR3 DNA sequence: TGTGCCAGTAGTGTCGGACTGAGCACAGATACGCAGTATTTT.

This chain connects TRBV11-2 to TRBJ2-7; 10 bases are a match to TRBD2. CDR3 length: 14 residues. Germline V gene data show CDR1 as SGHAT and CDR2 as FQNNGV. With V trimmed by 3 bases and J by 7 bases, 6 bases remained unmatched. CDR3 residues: CASSFLAGVGEQYF. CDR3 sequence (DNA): TGTGCCAGCAGCTTTCTAGCGGGAGTAGGGGAGCAGTACTTC.

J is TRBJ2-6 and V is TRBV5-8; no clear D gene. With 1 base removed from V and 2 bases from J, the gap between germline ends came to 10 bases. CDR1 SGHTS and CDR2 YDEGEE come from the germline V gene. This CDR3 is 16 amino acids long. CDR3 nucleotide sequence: TGTGCCAGCAGCTTGAAGGGTTTCGCTGGGGCCAACGTCCTGACTTTC. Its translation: CASSLKGFAGANVLTF.

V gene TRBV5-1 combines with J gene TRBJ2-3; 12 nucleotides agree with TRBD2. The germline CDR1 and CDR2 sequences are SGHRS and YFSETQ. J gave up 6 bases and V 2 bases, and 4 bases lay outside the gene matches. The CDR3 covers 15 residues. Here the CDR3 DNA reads TGCGCCAGCAGCTTCCTAGCGGGAGGGCCGGATACGCAGTATTTT. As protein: CASSFLAGGPDTQYF.

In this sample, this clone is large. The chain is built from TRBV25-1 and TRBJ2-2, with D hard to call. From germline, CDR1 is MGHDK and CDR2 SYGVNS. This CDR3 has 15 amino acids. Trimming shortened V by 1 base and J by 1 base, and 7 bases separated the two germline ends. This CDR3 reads CASSEWAQNTGELFF. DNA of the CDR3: TGTGCCAGCAGTGAATGGGCCCAGAACACCGGGGAGCTGTTTTTT.

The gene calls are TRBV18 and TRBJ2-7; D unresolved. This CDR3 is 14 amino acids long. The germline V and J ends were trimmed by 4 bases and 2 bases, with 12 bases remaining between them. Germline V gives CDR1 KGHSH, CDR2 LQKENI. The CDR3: CASSREGGAYEQYF. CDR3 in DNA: TGTGCCAGCTCACGAGAAGGCGGCGCCTACGAGCAGTACTTC.

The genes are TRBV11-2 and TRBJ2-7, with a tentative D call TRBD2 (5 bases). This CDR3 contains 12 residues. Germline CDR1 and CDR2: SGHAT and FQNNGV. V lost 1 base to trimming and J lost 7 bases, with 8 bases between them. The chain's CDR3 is CASSLGTGEQYF. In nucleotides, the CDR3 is TGTGCCAGCAGCTTAGGGACTGGGGAGCAGTACTTC.